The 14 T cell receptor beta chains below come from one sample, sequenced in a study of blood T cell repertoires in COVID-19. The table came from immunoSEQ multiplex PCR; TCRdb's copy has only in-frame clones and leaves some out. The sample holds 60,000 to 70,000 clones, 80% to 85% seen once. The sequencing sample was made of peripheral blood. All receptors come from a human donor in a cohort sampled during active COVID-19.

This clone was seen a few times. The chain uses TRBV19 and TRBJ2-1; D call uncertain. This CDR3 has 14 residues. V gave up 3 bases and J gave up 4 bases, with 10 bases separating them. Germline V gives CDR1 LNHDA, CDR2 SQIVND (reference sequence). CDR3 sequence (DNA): TGTGCCAGTAGTATGGGCAGGTCTTACAATGAGCAGTTCTTC. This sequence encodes CASSMGRSYNEQFF. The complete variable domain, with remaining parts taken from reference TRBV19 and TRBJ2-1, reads DGGITQSPKYLFRKEGQNVTLSCEQNLNHDAMYWYRQDPGQGLRLIYYSQIVNDFQKGDIAEGYSVSREKKESFPLTVTSAQKNPTAFYLCASSMGRSYNEQFFGPGTRLTVL.

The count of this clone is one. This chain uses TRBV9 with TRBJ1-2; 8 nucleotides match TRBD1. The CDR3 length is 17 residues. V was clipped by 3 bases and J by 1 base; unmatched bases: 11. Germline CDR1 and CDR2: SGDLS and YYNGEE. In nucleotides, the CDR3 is TGTGCCAGCAGCGGAAAGTGGGGGACAGGTGTTAACTATGGCTACACCTTC. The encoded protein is CASSGKWGTGVNYGYTF.

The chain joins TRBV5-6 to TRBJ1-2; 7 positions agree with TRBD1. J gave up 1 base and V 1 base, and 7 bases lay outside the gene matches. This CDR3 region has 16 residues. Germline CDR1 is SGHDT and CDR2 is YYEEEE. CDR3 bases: TGTGCCAGCAGCTTGTATAGGGGGCCCCGTAACTATGGCTACACCTTC. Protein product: CASSLYRGPRNYGYTF.

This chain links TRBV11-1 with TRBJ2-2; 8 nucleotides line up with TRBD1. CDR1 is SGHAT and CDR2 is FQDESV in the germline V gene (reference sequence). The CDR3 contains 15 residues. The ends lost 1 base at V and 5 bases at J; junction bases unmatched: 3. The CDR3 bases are TGTGCCAGCAGCTTAGGGACAGGGAGAACCGGGGAGCTGTTTTTT. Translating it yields CASSLGTGRTGELFF.

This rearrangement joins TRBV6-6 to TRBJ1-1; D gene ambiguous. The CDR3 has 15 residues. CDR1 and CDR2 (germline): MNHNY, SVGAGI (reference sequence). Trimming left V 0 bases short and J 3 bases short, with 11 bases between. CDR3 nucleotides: TGTGCCAGCAGTTACTCATGGAGGGAGGACACTGAAGCTTTCTTT. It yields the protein CASSYSWREDTEAFF.

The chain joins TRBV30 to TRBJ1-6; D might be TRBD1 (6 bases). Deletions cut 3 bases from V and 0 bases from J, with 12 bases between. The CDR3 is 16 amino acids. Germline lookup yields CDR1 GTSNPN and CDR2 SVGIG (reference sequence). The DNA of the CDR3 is TGTGCCTGGAGACCAGGACAGAGCTCCTATAATTCACCCCTCCACTTT. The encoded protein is CAWRPGQSSYNSPLHF. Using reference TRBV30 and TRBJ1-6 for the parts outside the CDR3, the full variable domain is SQTIHQWPATLVQPVGSPLSLECTVEGTSNPNLYWYRQAAGRGLQLLFYSVGIGQISSEVPQNLSASRPQDRQFILSSKKLLLSDSGFYLCAWRPGQSSYNSPLHFGNGTRLTVT.

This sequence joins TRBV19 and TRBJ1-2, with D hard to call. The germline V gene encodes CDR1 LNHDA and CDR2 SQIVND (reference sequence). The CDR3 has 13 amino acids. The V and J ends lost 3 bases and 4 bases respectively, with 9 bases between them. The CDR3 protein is CASSIQAAYGYTF. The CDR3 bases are TGTGCCAGTAGTATCCAGGCTGCCTATGGCTACACCTTC.

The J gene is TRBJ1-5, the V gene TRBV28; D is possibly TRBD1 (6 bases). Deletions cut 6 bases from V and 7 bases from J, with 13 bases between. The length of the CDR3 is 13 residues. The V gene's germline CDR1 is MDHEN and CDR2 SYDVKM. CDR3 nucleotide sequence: TGTGCCAGCAGGGACAGATCCCCCCAGCCCCAGCATTTT. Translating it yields CASRDRSPQPQHF. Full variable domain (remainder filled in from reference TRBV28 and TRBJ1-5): DVKVTQSSRYLVKRTGEKVFLECVQDMDHENMFWYRQDPGLGLRLIYFSYDVKMKEKGDIPEGYSVSREKKERFSLILESASTNQTSMYLCASRDRSPQPQHFGDGTRLSIL.

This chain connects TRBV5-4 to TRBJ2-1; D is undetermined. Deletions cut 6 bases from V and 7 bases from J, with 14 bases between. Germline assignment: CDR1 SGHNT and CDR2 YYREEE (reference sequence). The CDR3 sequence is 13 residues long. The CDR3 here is CASTNPRRNEQFF. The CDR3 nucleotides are TGTGCCAGCACCAACCCTAGGCGAAATGAGCAGTTCTTC.

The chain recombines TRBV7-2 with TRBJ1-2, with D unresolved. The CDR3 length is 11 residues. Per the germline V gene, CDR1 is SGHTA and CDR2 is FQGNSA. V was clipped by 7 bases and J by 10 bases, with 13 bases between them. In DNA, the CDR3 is TGTGCCAGCACCGGGAAGGTAGCCTACACCTTC. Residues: CASTGKVAYTF. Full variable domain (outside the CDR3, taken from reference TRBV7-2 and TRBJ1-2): GAGVSQSPSNKVTEKGKDVELRCDPISGHTALYWYRQSLGQGLEFLIYFQGNSAPDKSGLPSDRFSAERTGGSVSTLTIQRTQQEDSAVYLCASTGKVAYTFGSGTRLTVV.

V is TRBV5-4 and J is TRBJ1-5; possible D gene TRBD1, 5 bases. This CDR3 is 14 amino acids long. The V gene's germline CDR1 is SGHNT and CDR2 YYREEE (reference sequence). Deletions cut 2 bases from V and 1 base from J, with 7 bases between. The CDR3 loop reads CASSFAGSNQPQHF. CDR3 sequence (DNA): TGTGCCAGCAGCTTTGCAGGGAGCAATCAGCCCCAGCATTTT.

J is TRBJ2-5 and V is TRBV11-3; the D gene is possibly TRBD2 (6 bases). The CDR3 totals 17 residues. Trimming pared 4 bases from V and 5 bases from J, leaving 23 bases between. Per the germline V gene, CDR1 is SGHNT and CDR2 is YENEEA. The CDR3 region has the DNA TGTGCCAGCAGCTCGGGCCTTCAGGGACTGGGAATGGAGACCCAGTACTTC. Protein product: CASSSGLQGLGMETQYF.

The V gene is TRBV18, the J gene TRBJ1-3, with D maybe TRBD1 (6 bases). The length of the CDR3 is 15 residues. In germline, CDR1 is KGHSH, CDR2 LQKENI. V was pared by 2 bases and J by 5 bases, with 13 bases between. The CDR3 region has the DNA TGTGCCAGCTCACCAACCGCCAGGGGAAGAAACACCATATATTTT. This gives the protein CASSPTARGRNTIYF.

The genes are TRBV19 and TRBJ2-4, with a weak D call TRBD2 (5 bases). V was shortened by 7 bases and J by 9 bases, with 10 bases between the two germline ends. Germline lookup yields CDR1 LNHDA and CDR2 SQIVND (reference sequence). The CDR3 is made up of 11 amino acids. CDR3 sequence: CASTQEGIQYF. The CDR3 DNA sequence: TGTGCCAGTACCCAAGAGGGCATTCAGTACTTC.